This T cell receptor (beta chain) was identified in a study of cytotoxic CD8 clonotypes in ibrutinib-treated CLL. Study background: In all, roughly 11 patients were relapsed/refractory, approximately 15 were treatment-naive and roughly 18 were IGHV unmutated.

Generated by immunoSEQ multiplex PCR, the TCRdb table keeps only in-frame clones and is missing some. The sample includes 150,000 to 250,000 clones, around 70% of them seen just once. The sequencing here drew on PBMCs, taken after 24 months of ibrutinib treatment. The origin of this receptor is a human donor with chronic lymphocytic leukemia.

CDR3 region: CASSLGDRVFYEQYF. For the CDR3, the DNA is TGTGCCAGCAGCCTAGGGGACAGGGTATTCTACGAGCAGTACTTC. J is TRBJ2-7 and V is TRBV7-2, with 9 bases matching TRBD1. The CDR3 contains 15 residues. Germline CDR1 reads SGHTA; CDR2 reads FQGNSA. Trimming at V came to 5 bases and at J to 3 bases, leaving 8 bases not matched to a gene. Filled out from reference TRBV7-2 and TRBJ2-7, the complete variable domain reads GAGVSQSPSNKVTEKGKDVELRCDPISGHTALYWYRQSLGQGLEFLIYFQGNSAPDKSGLPSDRFSAERTGGSVSTLTIQRTQQEDSAVYLCASSLGDRVFYEQYFGPGTRLTVT.